Listed here are 17 T cell receptor beta chains from one sample, sequenced in a study of cytomegalovirus exposure and HLA in healthy donors (dated by TCRdb to 2015 to 2018). Receptor libraries were prepared by the immunoSEQ multiplex PCR assay. For the multiplex PCR, a mixture combining 60 forward primers for TCR Vbeta segments and 13 reverse primers for TCR Jbeta segments was used. TCRdb re-hosts the immuneACCESS table, in-frame sequences only. Its copies lack some clones; in the studies checked, an unresolved V gene accounts for under half of them, and the cause for the rest is not known. The sample table contains approximately 160,000 clones; only one count was recorded for 84% of them. The ten largest account for about 0.4% of the sample. The material sequenced was PBMCs. All receptors come from a boy younger than 10 in good health and CMV-seronegative.

V is TRBV5-5 and J is TRBJ1-1, with D perhaps matching TRBD1 (6 bases). Trimming removed 2 bases at V and 7 bases at J, with 18 bases between. The germline V gene has CDR1 SGHKS and CDR2 YYEKEE (reference sequence). The CDR3 totals 15 residues. The CDR3 DNA follows: TGTGCCAGCAGCTTAACAGGGTTTGGACATTATGAAGCTTTCTTT. It encodes CASSLTGFGHYEAFF. Drawing the rest from reference TRBV5-5 and TRBJ1-1, the complete variable domain is DAGVTQSPTHLIKTRGQQVTLRCSPISGHKSVSWYQQVLGQGPQFIFQYYEKEERGRGNFPDRFSARQFPNYSSELNVNALLLGDSALYLCASSLTGFGHYEAFFGQGTRLTVV.

Only a few counts were recorded for this clone. The rearrangement links TRBV6-5 to TRBJ2-5, with D uncertain. Germline CDR1 reads MNHEY; CDR2 reads SVGAGI. CDR3 length equals 11 residues. V was shortened by 6 bases and J by 1 base, with 3 bases between the two germline ends. This CDR3 reads CASRLQETQYF. The CDR3 nucleotides read TGTGCCAGCAGACTCCAAGAGACCCAGTACTTC.

The chain couples TRBV4-1 to TRBJ2-1; 10 bases match TRBD1. The trim removed 2 bases at V and 4 bases at J, leaving 14 bases unmatched. The CDR3 extends over 19 amino acids. The germline CDR1 and CDR2 sequences are MGHRA and YSYEKL. This chain's CDR3 is CASSQHTFLGTGVYNEQFF. In DNA, the CDR3 is TGCGCCAGCAGCCAACACACGTTTTTAGGGACAGGGGTTTACAATGAGCAGTTCTTC.

The V and J genes are TRBV5-1 and TRBJ1-1, with a weak D call TRBD1 (5 bases). The CDR3 is made up of 15 amino acids. Trimming cost V 6 bases and J 0 bases, with 15 bases left between them. In germline, CDR1 is SGHRS, CDR2 YFSETQ. The DNA for the CDR3 is TGCGCCAGCACATGGGGGGGAACCCTGAACACTGAAGCTTTCTTT. Its translation: CASTWGGTLNTEAFF.

This clone appeared once. The rearrangement joins TRBV7-2 to TRBJ2-1, with a weak D call TRBD2 (6 bases). Trimming took off 1 base at V and 15 bases at J, with 19 bases between the two ends. CDR1 is SGHTA, CDR2 FQGNSA, per germline. CDR3 length equals 14 residues. The CDR3 DNA reads as TGTGCCAGCAGCTTAGTGGCTGTCGGACTGGGACTGTTCTTC. Translation gives CASSLVAVGLGLFF. The full variable domain, completed using reference TRBV7-2 and TRBJ2-1, is GAGVSQSPSNKVTEKGKDVELRCDPISGHTALYWYRQSLGQGLEFLIYFQGNSAPDKSGLPSDRFSAERTGGSVSTLTIQRTQQEDSAVYLCASSLVAVGLGLFFGPGTRLTVL.

This clone was counted once. The sample carries other DNA sequences with the same CDR3. The rearrangement links TRBV29-1 to TRBJ1-2; 7 bases align to TRBD1. Germline CDR1 reads SQVTM; CDR2 reads ANQGSEA. Trimming cost V 4 bases and J 12 bases; bases outside gene matches: 14. The CDR3 consists of 13 residues. CDR3 sequence (DNA): TGCAGCGTTGTGGGACCTAGGACAGGTCTGAACACCTTC. Its protein is CSVVGPRTGLNTF.

In this sample, this clone turned up once. The chain recombines TRBV7-9 with TRBJ2-7, with 10 bases that match TRBD1. Germline V gene lookup returns CDR1 SEHNR and CDR2 FQNEAQ (reference sequence). Trimming removed 5 bases from V and 1 base from J; junction bases left unmatched: 5. The CDR3 has 15 residues. The CDR3 DNA sequence: TGTGCCAGCAGCCCAAGGGGACAGGGGTCCTACGAGCAGTACTTC. The encoded protein is CASSPRGQGSYEQYF.

The V and J genes are TRBV11-2 and TRBJ2-1; TRBD2 agrees at 9 bases. The V gene end was trimmed by 5 bases and the J gene end by 0 bases; junction bases not matched to a gene: 14. This CDR3 has 19 amino acids. Germline assignment: CDR1 SGHAT and CDR2 FQNNGV. DNA for the CDR3: TGTGCCAGCAGCCCCCCCCCTAGCGGGATGTTTAGCTCCTACAATGAGCAGTTCTTC. Translated: CASSPPPSGMFSSYNEQFF.

The chain is built from TRBV29-1 and TRBJ1-1, with D possibly TRBD1 on 5 matching bases. Germline V gives CDR1 SQVTM, CDR2 ANQGSEA. Deletions cut 4 bases from V and 1 base from J, with 10 bases between. This CDR3 spans 13 amino acids. The CDR3 protein is CSVASDRNTEAFF. DNA of the CDR3: TGCAGCGTTGCCTCTGACAGGAACACTGAAGCTTTCTTT.

The gene calls are TRBV28 and TRBJ1-1; TRBD1 matches at 7 bases. Germline V gene sequence: CDR1 MDHEN, CDR2 SYDVKM. Trimming at V came to 5 bases and at J to 2 bases, leaving 5 bases not matched to a gene. This CDR3 contains 14 residues. CDR3 DNA: TGTGCCAGCAGTCCAACAGGGGATAACACTGAAGCTTTCTTT. Residues: CASSPTGDNTEAFF.

This chain joins TRBV7-6 and TRBJ2-1; 7 positions match TRBD1. The trim removed 5 bases at V and 4 bases at J, leaving 11 bases unmatched. There are 16 residues in the CDR3. Germline CDR1 and CDR2: SGHVS and FNYEAQ. The CDR3 protein is CASSSTLGQTYNEQFF. The CDR3 DNA sequence: TGTGCCAGCAGCAGCACCTTGGGACAGACATACAATGAGCAGTTCTTC.

This chain links TRBV18 with TRBJ2-2; 7 nucleotides agree with TRBD1. CDR1 KGHSH and CDR2 LQKENI come from the germline V gene. Trimming took 2 bases from V and 7 from J; bases not matched to a gene: 1. CDR3 length: 13 residues. CDR3 residues: CASSPRGLGELFF. DNA of the CDR3: TGTGCCAGCTCACCAAGGGGGCTCGGGGAGCTGTTTTTT.

The J gene is TRBJ2-3, the V gene TRBV18; possible D gene TRBD2, 5 bases. Germline V gene sequence: CDR1 KGHSH, CDR2 LQKENI. The CDR3 totals 14 residues. Trimming removed 3 bases from V and 2 bases from J, with 9 bases in between. The CDR3 nucleotides are TGTGCCAGCTCACCCAGCGGACTCACAGATACGCAGTATTTT. This translates into CASSPSGLTDTQYF.

The rearrangement links TRBV11-2 to TRBJ1-2, with TRBD1 matching over 9 bases. This CDR3 region has 15 residues. Germline V CDR1 and CDR2: SGHAT, FQNNGV. V lost 5 bases to trimming and J lost 9 bases; unmatched junction nucleotides: 13. The CDR3 DNA follows: TGTGCCAGCAGCCCTTTACAGGGGGCGGAGGTGCGCTACACCTTC. Protein sequence: CASSPLQGAEVRYTF.

This clone was seen a handful of times. V is TRBV5-6 and J is TRBJ2-7; 8 bases line up with TRBD2. V was clipped by 3 bases and J by 7 bases; unmatched bases: 12. The CDR3 covers 15 residues. The germline gives CDR1 SGHDT, CDR2 YYEEEE. CDR3 sequence reads: CASSSPGGPVREQYF. Written as DNA, the CDR3 is TGTGCCAGCAGCTCCCCGGGGGGGCCGGTCAGAGAGCAGTACTTC.

The chain links TRBV5-3 to TRBJ2-7, with D unresolved. TRBV5-3 is designated an ORF whose function remains uncertain. The CDR3 is 13 residues long. The V end was cut by 0 bases, the J end by 3 bases, with 7 bases between. Written as DNA, the CDR3 is TGTGCCAGAAGCTTGGGGCAGAACTACGAGCAGTACTTC. Translating gives CARSLGQNYEQYF.

The chain has TRBV2 and TRBJ2-1; 10 bases match TRBD2. Germline assignment: CDR1 SNHLY and CDR2 FYNNEI. The CDR3 loop spans 13 amino acids. V lost 10 bases, J lost 4 bases, and 4 bases stayed unmatched. This chain's CDR3 is CATRTSGYNEQFF. CDR3 DNA: TGTGCCACCAGGACTAGCGGATACAATGAGCAGTTCTTC.